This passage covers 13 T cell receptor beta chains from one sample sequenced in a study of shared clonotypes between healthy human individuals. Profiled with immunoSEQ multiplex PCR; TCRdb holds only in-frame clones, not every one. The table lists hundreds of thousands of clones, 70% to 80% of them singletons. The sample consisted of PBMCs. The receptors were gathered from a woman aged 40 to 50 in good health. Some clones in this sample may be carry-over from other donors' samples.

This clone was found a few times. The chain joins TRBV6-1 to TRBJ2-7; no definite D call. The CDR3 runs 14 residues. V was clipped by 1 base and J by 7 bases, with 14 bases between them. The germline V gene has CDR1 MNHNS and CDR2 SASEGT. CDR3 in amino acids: CASSEGATLGEQYF. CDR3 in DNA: TGTGCCAGCAGTGAAGGGGCCACGTTGGGTGAGCAGTACTTC.

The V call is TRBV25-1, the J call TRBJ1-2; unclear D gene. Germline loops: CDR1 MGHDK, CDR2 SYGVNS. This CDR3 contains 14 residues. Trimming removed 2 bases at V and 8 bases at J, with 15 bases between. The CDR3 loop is CASSESGVVEGYTF. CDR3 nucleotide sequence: TGTGCCAGCAGTGAAAGCGGGGTCGTGGAGGGCTACACCTTC.

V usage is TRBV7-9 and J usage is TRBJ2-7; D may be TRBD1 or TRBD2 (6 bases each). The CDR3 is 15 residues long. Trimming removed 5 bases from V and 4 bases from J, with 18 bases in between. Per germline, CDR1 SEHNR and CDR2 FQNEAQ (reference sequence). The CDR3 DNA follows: TGTGCCAGCAGCGCGGGGACAACCCCTCTTTACGAGCAGTACTTC. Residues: CASSAGTTPLYEQYF.

The CDR3 region is CASSLLWTGPNEKLFF. The CDR3 nucleotides are TGTGCCAGCAGTTTACTTTGGACTGGGCCTAATGAAAAACTGTTTTTT. V and J are TRBV28 and TRBJ1-4; D gene unclear. CDR1 is MDHEN and CDR2 is SYDVKM in the germline V gene. The V gene lost 2 bases and the J gene lost 3 bases, with 13 bases spanning the gap. The CDR3 covers 16 residues.

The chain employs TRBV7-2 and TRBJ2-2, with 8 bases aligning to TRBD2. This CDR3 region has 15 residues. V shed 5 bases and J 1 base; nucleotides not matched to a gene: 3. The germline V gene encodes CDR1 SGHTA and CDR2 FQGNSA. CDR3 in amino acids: CASSTSGRNTGELFF. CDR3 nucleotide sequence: TGTGCCAGCAGCACCAGCGGGAGGAACACCGGGGAGCTGTTTTTT.

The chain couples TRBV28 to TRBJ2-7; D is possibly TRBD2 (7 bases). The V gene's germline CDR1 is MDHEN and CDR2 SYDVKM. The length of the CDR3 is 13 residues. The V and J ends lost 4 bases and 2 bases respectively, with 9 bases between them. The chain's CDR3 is CASSSGGPYEQYF. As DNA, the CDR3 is TGTGCCAGCAGTTCCGGGGGGCCCTACGAGCAGTACTTC.

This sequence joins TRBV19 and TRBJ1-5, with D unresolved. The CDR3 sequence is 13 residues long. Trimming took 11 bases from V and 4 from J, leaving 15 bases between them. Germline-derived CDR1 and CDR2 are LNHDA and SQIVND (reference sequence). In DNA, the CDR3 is TGTGCCTCCGCGGGAATTGGTAATCAGCCCCAGCATTTT. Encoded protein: CASAGIGNQPQHF.

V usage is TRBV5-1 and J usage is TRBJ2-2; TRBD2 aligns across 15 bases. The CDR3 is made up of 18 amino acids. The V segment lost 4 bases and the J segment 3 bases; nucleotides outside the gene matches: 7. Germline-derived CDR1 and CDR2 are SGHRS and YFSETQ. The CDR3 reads CASSPGTSGRTHTGELFF. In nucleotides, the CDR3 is TGCGCCAGCAGCCCCGGGACTAGCGGGAGGACCCACACCGGGGAGCTGTTTTTT.

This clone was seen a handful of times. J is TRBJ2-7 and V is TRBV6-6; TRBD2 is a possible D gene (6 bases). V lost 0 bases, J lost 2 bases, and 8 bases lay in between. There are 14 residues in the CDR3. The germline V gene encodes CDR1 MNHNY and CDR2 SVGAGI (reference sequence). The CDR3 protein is CASSYSEGPYEQYF. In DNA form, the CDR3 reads TGTGCCAGCAGTTACTCGGAGGGGCCCTACGAGCAGTACTTC.

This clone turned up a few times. The CDR3 region has the DNA TGCAGCGTTTCGGACAGACTTGAGCAGTTCTTC. It specifies CSVSDRLEQFF. This rearrangement joins TRBV29-1 to TRBJ2-1, with D perhaps TRBD1 (6 bases). The CDR3 loop spans 11 amino acids. Germline loops: CDR1 SQVTM, CDR2 ANQGSEA. Deletions cut 5 bases from V and 9 bases from J, with 11 bases between.

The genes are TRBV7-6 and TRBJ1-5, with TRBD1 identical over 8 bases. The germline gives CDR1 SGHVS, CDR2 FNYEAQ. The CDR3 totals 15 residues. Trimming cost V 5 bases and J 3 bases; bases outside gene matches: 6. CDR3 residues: CASSPGQGFNQPQHF. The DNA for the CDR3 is TGTGCCAGCAGCCCCGGACAGGGTTTCAATCAGCCCCAGCATTTT.

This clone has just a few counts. The CDR3 nucleotides read TGTGCCAGCAGTTTAAAGTTTCATCAGCCCCAGCATTTT. Amino acid sequence: CASSLKFHQPQHF. The V call is TRBV27, the J call TRBJ1-5; no definite D call. This CDR3 contains 13 residues. The V end was cut by 2 bases, the J end by 5 bases, with 7 bases between. Germline values: CDR1 MNHEY, CDR2 SMNVEV (reference sequence).

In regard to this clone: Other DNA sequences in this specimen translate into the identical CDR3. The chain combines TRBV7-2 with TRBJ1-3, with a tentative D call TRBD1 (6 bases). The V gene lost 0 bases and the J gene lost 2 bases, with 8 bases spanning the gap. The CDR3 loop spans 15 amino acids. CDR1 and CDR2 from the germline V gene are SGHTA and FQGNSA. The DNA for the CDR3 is TGTGCCAGCAGCTTAGCCAGGGGTGCTGGAAACACCATATATTTT. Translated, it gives CASSLARGAGNTIYF.